This T cell receptor beta chain was recovered during a study of breast tumors, draining lymph nodes, adjacent tissues. Whole-study findings and limits: Tumor and nontumor repertoires were significantly more similar in luminal-like than in basal-like breast cancer.

V was pared by 3 bases and J by 4 bases, with 6 bases of the junction left unmatched. Germline CDR1 SGHRS, CDR2 YFSETQ. The CDR3 extends over 15 amino acids. Breast cancer patients provided tissue from their axillary draining lymph nodes. TCRdb recomputed calls from the multiplex PCR reads with MiXCR, one row per CDR3 protein. Of about 150,000 distinct CDR3 sequences in the sample, 30% to 35% were seen once. This clonotype was recorded many times. Its antigen is not identified. This receptor was obtained from a female donor with breast cancer. Some clones in this sample may be carry-over from other donors' samples. The rearrangement joins TRBV5-1 to TRBJ2-2, with 7 bases fitting TRBD2. Specimen: axillary lymph node tissue. CDR3 residues: CASSSRGGGTGELFF. DNA of the CDR3: TGCGCCAGCAGCTCCCGCGGGGGTGGCACCGGGGAGCTGTTTTTT.